The next 3 T cell receptor beta chains were all read from a single sample in a study of shared clonotypes between healthy human individuals. Profiling relied on immunoSEQ multiplex PCR, and the TCRdb table lists in-frame clones only, not all of them. The sample records 1.6 million or so clones, about 98.5% being singletons. Source material: naive CD4+ T cells sorted from blood. The subset denotes: CD45RA+ positively selected. Every receptor here comes from a man aged 25-40 years in good health.

The gene calls are TRBV9 and TRBJ2-7; no firm D call. In germline, CDR1 is SGDLS, CDR2 YYNGEE. Between the trimmed V and J ends, which lost 0 bases and 7 bases, there was a span of 14 bases. The CDR3 sequence is 14 residues long. The DNA of the CDR3 is TGTGCCAGCAGCGTAGACATGCTGGCTGGTGAGCAGTACTTC. Translated: CASSVDMLAGEQYF. The full variable domain, its missing parts supplied by reference TRBV9 and TRBJ2-7, is DSGVTQTPKHLITATGQRVTLRCSPRSGDLSVYWYQQSLDQGLQFLIQYYNGEERAKGNILERFSAQQFPDLHSELNLSSLELGDSALYFCASSVDMLAGEQYFGPGTRLTVT.

The V gene is TRBV5-1, the J gene TRBJ2-4; tentatively, D is TRBD1 (6 bases). Trimming cost V 5 bases and J 0 bases, with 15 bases left between them. Looked up from germline, CDR1 is SGHRS and CDR2 is YFSETQ. This CDR3 comprises 16 residues. In DNA form, the CDR3 reads TGCGCCAGCAGGTCCTCGGACAGCCTAGCCAAAAACATTCAGTACTTC. Translated, it gives CASRSSDSLAKNIQYF.

The J gene is TRBJ2-7, the V gene TRBV19; D is perhaps TRBD2 (6 bases). This CDR3 is 14 amino acids long. V shed 6 bases and J shed 2 bases, with 14 bases lying between them. Germline loops: CDR1 LNHDA, CDR2 SQIVND (reference sequence). The CDR3 spells CASSGTGLPYEQYF. Written as DNA, the CDR3 is TGTGCCAGTAGCGGGACGGGACTGCCCTACGAGCAGTACTTC.